The sequence of this T cell receptor beta chain was determined in a study of cytomegalovirus exposure and HLA in healthy donors. Overall study results and limits: When analyzed later, the rates of TCR association showed variation by HLA locus, with DRB1 the most and HLA-C the fewest. Presence/absence analyses took donor sequencing depth as roughly uniform. A later analysis reported that several of the most significant clusters appeared to be linked to common viral pathogens, among them Epstein-Barr virus.

As regards this clone: Its target is not known.

Amplification used 60 Vbeta primers and 13 Jbeta primers. Libraries were prepared by immunoSEQ multiplex PCR; TCRdb keeps only in-frame clonotypes and omits some of them. The sample contains about 140,000 clones, 65% to 80% of which appear only once. Looked up from germline, CDR1 is KGHSH and CDR2 is LQKENI. The CDR3 length is 17 residues. V gave up 2 bases and J gave up 0 bases; unmatched junction bases: 9. It was healthy bone marrow donors who served as donors. The chain links TRBV18 to TRBJ1-1, with 7 bases fitting TRBD1. The sequencing sample was made of PBMCs. The receptor was derived from a man aged 35 to 55 in good health and CMV-seronegative. The CDR3 nucleotides read TGTGCCAGCTCACCATCTGGGACAGCTTACATGAACACTGAAGCTTTCTTT. Its protein is CASSPSGTAYMNTEAFF.